This T cell receptor (beta chain) was retrieved from a study of response to subunit inactivated influenza vaccine. Study-level findings and limits: Authors suggested each seasonal influenza vaccination recruits few new T cells.

This clonotype occurred many times. Antigen unknown. Each CDR3 protein is one row after TCRdb ran MiXCR on the RT-PCR reads. The sample carries 150,000 to 200,000 distinct CDR3 sequences, about 10% recorded once. This CDR3 contains 13 residues. Trimming removed 5 bases from V and 6 bases from J, with 11 bases in between. The receptor comes from a man between 45 and 75 years old who received an inactivated influenza vaccine. The chain joins TRBV12-3 or TRBV12-4 to TRBJ1-5; D remains unclear. This sample comprised CD8+ T cells sorted from PBMCs, obtained roughly 24 months after vaccination. The CDR3 loop reads CASSEGPLQPQHF. The CDR3, as DNA: TGTGCCAGCAGTGAAGGGCCCCTTCAGCCCCAGCATTTT.